A few counts support the clone carrying this TCR beta chain. This entry comes from a study of CD8 T cells in Susac syndrome. Random hexamers were used to reverse transcribe the RNA input (roughly 0.5 to 1 ug). TCR beta CDR3 was amplified by immunoSEQ multiplex PCR. This amplification extended across 54 Vbeta and 13 Jbeta segments. TCRdb independently ran MiXCR on the immunoSEQ multiplex PCR reads; one entry per CDR3 protein. The sample has some 300,000 distinct CDR3 sequences, about 85% seen once; the top ten hold about 0.11%. Germline lookup yields CDR1 SGHTA and CDR2 FQGNSA. The J segment lost 5 bases and the V segment lost 2 bases, leaving 12 bases of the junction unmatched. This CDR3 comprises 17 residues.

The sequence derives from a human donor with multiple sclerosis. This chain connects TRBV7-2 to TRBJ2-1; TRBD2 matches 7 bases. Sequencing was performed on CD8+ T cells from PBMCs. CDR3 amino acids: CASSLSPPRREHNEQFF. The CDR3 DNA reads as TGTGCCAGCAGCTTATCCCCCCCACGGCGGGAGCACAATGAGCAGTTCTTC.